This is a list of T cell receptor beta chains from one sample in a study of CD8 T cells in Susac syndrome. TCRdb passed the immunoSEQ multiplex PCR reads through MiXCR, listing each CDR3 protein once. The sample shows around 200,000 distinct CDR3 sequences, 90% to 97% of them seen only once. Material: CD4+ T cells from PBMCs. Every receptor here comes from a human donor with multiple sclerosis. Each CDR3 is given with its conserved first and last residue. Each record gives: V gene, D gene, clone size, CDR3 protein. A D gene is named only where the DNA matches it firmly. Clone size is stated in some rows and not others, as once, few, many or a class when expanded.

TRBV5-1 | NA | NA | CASSRSPANEKLFF
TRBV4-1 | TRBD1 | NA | CASSQPPGQGLPFF
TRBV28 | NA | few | CASSLQNYGYTF
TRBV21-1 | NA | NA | CASSPRQFCSYNEQFF
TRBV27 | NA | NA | CASRDVGGRSSYNEQFF
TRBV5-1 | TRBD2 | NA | CASSSTGLAGETQYF
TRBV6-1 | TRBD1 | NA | CASSLDRGRFNYGYTF
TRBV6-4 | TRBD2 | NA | CASSTLAGYNEQFF
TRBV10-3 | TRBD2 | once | CAISEAGVAKNIQYF
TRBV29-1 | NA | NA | CSVGFGSEAFF
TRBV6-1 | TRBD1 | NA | CASRPLNRGDNSPLHF
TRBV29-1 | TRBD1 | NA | CSVVPNRGIVGTEAFF
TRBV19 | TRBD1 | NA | CASSGRDRGQTEYGYTF
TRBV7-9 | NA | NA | CASSSSTDTQYF
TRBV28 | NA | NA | CASLGPGEQYF
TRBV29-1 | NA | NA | CSVEGGRRDFQETQYF
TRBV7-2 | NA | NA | CASSSGPWGAYGYTF
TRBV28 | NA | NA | CASSFSAALSYNEQFF
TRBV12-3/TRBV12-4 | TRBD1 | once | CASSFDWTGNYEQYF
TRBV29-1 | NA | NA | CSVLQGGYNEQFF
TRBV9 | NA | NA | CASSASGSTNTEAFF
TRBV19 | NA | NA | CASRGTSDEQYF
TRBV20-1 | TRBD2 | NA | CSAELAGSYNEQFF
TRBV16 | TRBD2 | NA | CASSQTTSGGRTGELFF
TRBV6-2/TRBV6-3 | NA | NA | CASRQRSNQPQHF
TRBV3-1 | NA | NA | CASSPFLHSVSGSSYGYTF
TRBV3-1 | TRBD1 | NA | CASSVGQGVTGELFF
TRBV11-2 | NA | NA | CASSSHRVYGYTF
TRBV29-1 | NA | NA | CSGLTPSKNNEQFF
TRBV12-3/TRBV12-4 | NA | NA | CASSLGGFEYEQYF
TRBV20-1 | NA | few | CSASGSNTEAFF
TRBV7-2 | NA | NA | CASSSGTGVGTQYF
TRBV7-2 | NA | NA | CASSLSPQDTQYF
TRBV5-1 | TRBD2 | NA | CASSSGGSTYNEQFF
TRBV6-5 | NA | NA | CASSYSRGRAFF
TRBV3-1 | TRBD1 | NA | CASSRSRDRGAIKETQYF
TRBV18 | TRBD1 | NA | CASSRTGDTEAFF
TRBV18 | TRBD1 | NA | CASSPLTGVLAKNIQYF
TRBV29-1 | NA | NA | CSRDGGAAGTEAFF
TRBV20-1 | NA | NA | CSASLQISYEQYF
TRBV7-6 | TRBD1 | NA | CASSLVGTGSYNEQFF
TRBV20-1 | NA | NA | CSAPEGSNQPQHF
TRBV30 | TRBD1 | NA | CAWGTGRGTPLHF
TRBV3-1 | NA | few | CASSHGTGELFF
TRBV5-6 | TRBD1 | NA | CASSPGDRGRGEQFF
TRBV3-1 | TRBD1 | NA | CASRGRGRLYEQYF
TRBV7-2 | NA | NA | CASSPQRETQYF
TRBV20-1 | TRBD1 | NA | CSATQGASTDTQYF
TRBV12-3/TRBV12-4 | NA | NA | CASRPTGSNSPLHF
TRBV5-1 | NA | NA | CASSSGQRDTEAFF
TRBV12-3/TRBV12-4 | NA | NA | CASSYEGNYGYTF
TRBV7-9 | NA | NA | CASSLGGMPTDTQYF